One sample yielded the 27 T cell receptor beta chains listed below, sequenced in a study of cytomegalovirus exposure and HLA in healthy donors. Assay: immunoSEQ multiplex PCR; the TCRdb copy retains only in-frame clones and omits some. This table has 70,000 to 75,000 clones, around 94% appearing once. Sequenced: PBMCs. Every receptor here comes from a woman aged 18-30 years in good health and CMV-seropositive.

This chain connects TRBV27 to TRBJ2-7, with TRBD1 as a possible D gene (6 bases). The CDR3 runs to 18 residues. The germline gives CDR1 MNHEY, CDR2 SMNVEV (reference sequence). The V end was cut by 6 bases, the J end by 0 bases, with 24 bases between. The DNA for the CDR3 is TGTGCCAGCAGAAAACTGTCACAGGGACACTCCTTCTCCTACGAGCAGTACTTC. Translated: CASRKLSQGHSFSYEQYF.

The rearrangement uses TRBV18 and TRBJ2-1; perhaps TRBD2 as D (6 bases). Germline assignment: CDR1 KGHSH and CDR2 LQKENI. The CDR3 runs 14 residues. V was trimmed by 0 bases and J by 7 bases, leaving 10 bases between them. The CDR3 nucleotides read TGTGCCAGCTCACCACCGCGGGGTGAGAATGAGCAGTTCTTC. Its translation is CASSPPRGENEQFF.

The chain combines TRBV5-1 with TRBJ1-1; 10 bases agree with TRBD1. Germline CDR1 is SGHRS and CDR2 is YFSETQ. J gave up 0 bases and V 2 bases, and 7 bases lay outside the gene matches. This CDR3 is built from 17 residues. CDR3 nucleotides: TGCGCCAGCAGCTTTACGGGACAGGGGACCATGAACACTGAAGCTTTCTTT. It specifies CASSFTGQGTMNTEAFF.

The rearrangement links TRBV29-1 to TRBJ2-3, with D tentatively TRBD2 (6 bases). Germline V CDR1 and CDR2: SQVTM, ANQGSEA. This CDR3 contains 14 residues. The ends were cut back, 3 bases at V and 6 bases at J, with 16 bases in the middle. For the CDR3, the DNA is TGCAGCGTTGAGGAGGGGTTATTCGCGGATACGCAGTATTTT. It specifies CSVEEGLFADTQYF.

The CDR3 region is CASSSPVDSLTSSTDTQYF. CDR3 nucleotide sequence: TGTGCCAGCAGTTCCCCGGTTGACAGCCTCACCTCTAGCACAGATACGCAGTATTTT. The rearrangement uses TRBV27 and TRBJ2-3, with a possible D match to TRBD1 (5 bases). The CDR3 consists of 19 residues. V was shortened by 4 bases and J by 0 bases, with 23 bases between the two germline ends. Germline V lookup: CDR1 MNHEY, CDR2 SMNVEV (reference sequence).

V and J are TRBV19 and TRBJ1-6; 8 bases agree with TRBD1. There are 14 residues in the CDR3. V shed 4 bases, J shed 10 bases, and the junction held 6 bases outside the gene matches. CDR1 is LNHDA and CDR2 is SQIVND in the germline V gene (reference sequence). This CDR3 reads CASSTTGEGSPLHF. In DNA form, the CDR3 reads TGTGCCAGTAGTACGACAGGGGAGGGATCACCCCTCCACTTT. The full variable domain, with the rest looked up from reference TRBV19 and TRBJ1-6, is DGGITQSPKYLFRKEGQNVTLSCEQNLNHDAMYWYRQDPGQGLRLIYYSQIVNDFQKGDIAEGYSVSREKKESFPLTVTSAQKNPTAFYLCASSTTGEGSPLHFGNGTRLTVT.

The chain carries TRBV6-5 and TRBJ1-1; D remains ambiguous. V shed 2 bases and J shed 5 bases, with 9 bases lying between them. This CDR3 has 13 amino acids. In germline, CDR1 is MNHEY, CDR2 SVGAGI. CDR3 amino acids: CASSYGGSTEAFF. CDR3 bases: TGTGCCAGCAGTTACGGTGGGAGTACTGAAGCTTTCTTT.

The chain has TRBV29-1 and TRBJ2-3; 9 nucleotides match TRBD1. This CDR3 has 14 amino acids. V gave up 4 bases and J gave up 0 bases; unmatched junction bases: 2. CDR1 is SQVTM and CDR2 is ANQGSEA in the germline V gene. The CDR3 reads CSVAQGASTDTQYF. CDR3 sequence (DNA): TGCAGCGTTGCACAGGGGGCTAGCACAGATACGCAGTATTTT.

CDR3 DNA: TGTGCCACCGGGGACAGTGGTGTCAAGCAGTACTTC. Amino acids: CATGDSGVKQYF. The V and J genes are TRBV7-9 and TRBJ2-7; the match to TRBD1 covers 7 bases. Germline-derived CDR1 and CDR2 are SEHNR and FQNEAQ (reference sequence). The CDR3 has 12 residues. With 10 bases clipped from V and 8 bases from J, the junction kept 11 bases outside the gene matches.

This chain uses TRBV7-8 with TRBJ1-5; 7 bases line up with TRBD1. CDR1 SGHVS and CDR2 FQNEAQ come from the germline V gene. The CDR3 loop spans 14 amino acids. V shed 5 bases, J shed 6 bases, and the junction held 7 bases outside the gene matches. CDR3 amino acids: CASSPRQGSQPQHF. The CDR3 nucleotides read TGTGCCAGCAGCCCTAGACAGGGAAGTCAGCCCCAGCATTTT.

The chain recombines TRBV6-1 with TRBJ1-5; TRBD1 might be the D (5 bases). V was shortened by 1 base and J by 0 bases, with 16 bases between the two germline ends. The germline V gene encodes CDR1 MNHNS and CDR2 SASEGT. CDR3 length: 18 residues. CDR3 residues: CASSEGAGGVYSNQPQHF. The CDR3 nucleotides read TGTGCCAGCAGTGAAGGAGCGGGGGGGGTGTATAGCAATCAGCCCCAGCATTTT.

This chain connects TRBV5-1 to TRBJ2-3; no definite D call. This CDR3 is built from 16 residues. Germline V lookup: CDR1 SGHRS, CDR2 YFSETQ. The V gene lost 0 bases and the J gene lost 4 bases, with 15 bases spanning the gap. This CDR3 is CASSLVWSRLSDTQYF. CDR3 bases: TGCGCCAGCAGCTTGGTTTGGAGCAGATTATCAGATACGCAGTATTTT.

Many counts were recorded for this clone. V is TRBV11-3 and J is TRBJ2-1; TRBD1 aligns across 8 bases. This CDR3 has 14 residues. Trimming cost V 5 bases and J 6 bases; bases outside gene matches: 6. In germline, CDR1 is SGHNT, CDR2 YENEEA. CDR3 nucleotides: TGTGCCAGCAGCCCCGGACAGGGTTCCAATGAGCAGTTCTTC. This sequence encodes CASSPGQGSNEQFF. The complete variable domain, with remaining parts taken from reference TRBV11-3 and TRBJ2-1, reads EAGVVQSPRYKIIEKKQPVAFWCNPISGHNTLYWYLQNLGQGPELLIRYENEEAVDDSQLPKDRFSAERLKGVDSTLKIQPAELGDSAVYLCASSPGQGSNEQFFGPGTRLTVL.

The chain uses TRBV10-1 and TRBJ2-2; TRBD1 aligns across 9 bases. J gave up 4 bases and V 9 bases, and 6 bases lay outside the gene matches. The CDR3 is made up of 14 amino acids. Looked up from germline, CDR1 is WNHNN and CDR2 is SYGVQD (reference sequence). Written as DNA, the CDR3 is TGCGCCAGGGACAGGGGATGTGCCACCGGGGAGCTGTTTTTT. Its translation is CARDRGCATGELFF.

The chain has TRBV7-9 and TRBJ2-5; D is uncertain. V lost 6 bases, J lost 2 bases, and 13 bases lay in between. The CDR3 loop spans 14 amino acids. Germline lookup yields CDR1 SEHNR and CDR2 FQNEAQ (reference sequence). The CDR3 sequence: CASRPFGEQETQYF. The CDR3 DNA reads TGTGCCAGCAGACCATTTGGAGAACAAGAGACCCAGTACTTC. The entire variable domain, with the rest obtained from reference TRBV7-9 and TRBJ2-5, is as follows: DTGVSQNPRHKITKRGQNVTFRCDPISEHNRLYWYRQTLGQGPEFLTYFQNEAQLEKSRLLSDRFSAERPKGSFSTLEIQRTEQGDSAMYLCASRPFGEQETQYFGPGTRLLVL.

J is TRBJ2-3 and V is TRBV28, with D possibly matching TRBD2 (6 bases). V was trimmed by 9 bases and J by 0 bases, leaving 16 bases between them. Germline CDR1 MDHEN, CDR2 SYDVKM. CDR3 size: 15 residues. The CDR3, as DNA: TGTGCCAGTTCTCAGGGAGGCCCTAGCACAGATACGCAGTATTTT. Its translation: CASSQGGPSTDTQYF. Complete variable domain (other parts from reference TRBV28 and TRBJ2-3): DVKVTQSSRYLVKRTGEKVFLECVQDMDHENMFWYRQDPGLGLRLIYFSYDVKMKEKGDIPEGYSVSREKKERFSLILESASTNQTSMYLCASSQGGPSTDTQYFGPGTRLTVL.

This chain uses TRBV19 with TRBJ1-2; D possibly corresponds to TRBD1 (6 bases). Germline CDR1 is LNHDA and CDR2 is SQIVND (reference sequence). The CDR3 is 16 amino acids. The germline V and J ends were trimmed by 3 bases and 5 bases, with 19 bases remaining between them. CDR3 bases: TGTGCCAGTAGTATCATAGCCCGGCAGGGGAAATATGGCTACACCTTC. Its protein is CASSIIARQGKYGYTF.

The gene calls are TRBV5-8 and TRBJ1-4, with 10 bases matching TRBD1. V shed 3 bases and J 7 bases; nucleotides not matched to a gene: 3. CDR3 size: 14 residues. From germline, CDR1 is SGHTS and CDR2 YDEGEE. The CDR3 DNA is TGTGCCAGCAGCTGGACAGGGGGTACTGAAAAACTGTTTTTT. Protein product: CASSWTGGTEKLFF. Using reference TRBV5-8 and TRBJ1-4 for the parts outside the CDR3, the full variable domain is EAGVTQSPTHLIKTRGQQATLRCSPISGHTSVYWYQQALGLGLQFLLWYDEGEERNRGNFPPRFSGRQFPNYSSELNVNALELEDSALYLCASSWTGGTEKLFFGSGTQLSVL.

This clone has a handful of counts. The chain combines TRBV18 with TRBJ2-6; D might be TRBD1 (5 bases). Germline CDR1 is KGHSH and CDR2 is LQKENI. V was shortened by 3 bases and J by 1 base, with 10 bases between the two germline ends. The CDR3 has 16 amino acids. Written as DNA, the CDR3 is TGTGCCAGCTCACCCGAAACAGGTTCTGGGGCCAACGTCCTGACTTTC. As protein: CASSPETGSGANVLTF.

V is TRBV6-5 and J is TRBJ2-1; 7 bases agree with TRBD1. The CDR3 is made up of 13 amino acids. V was clipped by 5 bases and J by 4 bases; unmatched bases: 2. Germline CDR1 reads MNHEY; CDR2 reads SVGAGI. DNA for the CDR3: TGTGCCAGCAGTACGGGACAGTACAATGAGCAGTTCTTC. Translation gives CASSTGQYNEQFF.

The chain uses TRBV20-1 and TRBJ2-7; D possibly corresponds to TRBD1 (5 bases). The CDR3 consists of 11 residues. V lost 2 bases and J lost 4, with 6 bases in between. Germline V gene sequence: CDR1 DFQATT, CDR2 SNEGSKA (reference sequence). The CDR3 coding sequence is TGCAGTGCTAGAAAGGGGTACGAGCAGTACTTC. It specifies CSARKGYEQYF.

The V and J genes are TRBV2 and TRBJ1-4; the D gene is possibly TRBD1 (5 bases). This CDR3 has 13 amino acids. V was clipped by 6 bases and J by 7 bases, with 12 bases between them. Germline assignment: CDR1 SNHLY and CDR2 FYNNEI. The CDR3 nucleotides read TGTGCCAGCAGAGGAGGGGCGGGTGAAAAACTGTTTTTT. It encodes CASRGGAGEKLFF. Looking up the rest from reference TRBV2 and TRBJ1-4 gives the full variable domain: EPEVTQTPSHQVTQMGQEVILRCVPISNHLYFYWYRQILGQKVEFLVSFYNNEISEKSEIFDDQFSVERPDGSNFTLKIRSTKLEDSAMYFCASRGGAGEKLFFGSGTQLSVL.

The rearrangement uses TRBV18 and TRBJ2-6; tentatively, D is TRBD2 (5 bases). Trimming took 5 bases from V and 3 from J, leaving 14 bases between them. Germline lookup yields CDR1 KGHSH and CDR2 LQKENI. The length of the CDR3 is 16 residues. This CDR3 is CASSNTHRDGANVLTF. CDR3 sequence (DNA): TGTGCCAGCTCAAATACTCATCGGGATGGGGCCAACGTCCTGACTTTC.

J is TRBJ2-5 and V is TRBV28, with D possibly TRBD2 on 5 matching bases. This CDR3 comprises 17 residues. CDR1 is MDHEN, CDR2 SYDVKM, per germline. Trimming removed 1 base at V and 0 bases at J, with 15 bases between. The DNA for the CDR3 is TGTGCCAGCAGTTTATTTCAAGGCAGGAGGTACCAAGAGACCCAGTACTTC. Protein product: CASSLFQGRRYQETQYF.

The rearrangement links TRBV11-2 to TRBJ1-3; weak D call: TRBD1 (5 bases). The CDR3 is 15 residues long. Trimming stripped 7 bases from V and 0 bases from J, with 13 bases between. Germline CDR1 is SGHAT and CDR2 is FQNNGV. The CDR3 loop is CASTQTDHSGNTIYF. In nucleotides, the CDR3 is TGTGCCAGCACCCAGACAGACCACTCTGGAAACACCATATATTTT.

Only one count was recorded for this clone. The chain carries TRBV9 and TRBJ2-7; TRBD2 matches 7 bases. The germline CDR1 and CDR2 sequences are SGDLS and YYNGEE. The V gene end was trimmed by 2 bases and the J gene end by 3 bases; junction bases not matched to a gene: 5. The CDR3 totals 14 residues. The DNA of the CDR3 is TGTGCCAGCAGCGTCGGCGGGAGCTTCTACGAGCAGTACTTC. It yields the protein CASSVGGSFYEQYF. The full variable domain, completed using reference TRBV9 and TRBJ2-7, is DSGVTQTPKHLITATGQRVTLRCSPRSGDLSVYWYQQSLDQGLQFLIQYYNGEERAKGNILERFSAQQFPDLHSELNLSSLELGDSALYFCASSVGGSFYEQYFGPGTRLTVT.

The chain links TRBV5-4 to TRBJ2-5, with 11 bases lining up with TRBD1. Germline assignment: CDR1 SGHNT and CDR2 YYREEE (reference sequence). This CDR3 is built from 15 residues. V was pared by 4 bases and J by 5 bases, with 7 bases of the junction left unmatched. CDR3 in amino acids: CASSPGQGARETQYF. In DNA, the CDR3 is TGTGCCAGCAGCCCTGGACAGGGGGCGCGGGAGACCCAGTACTTC.